These 24 T cell receptor beta chains originate from one sample sequenced in a study of T cell changes during pregnancy in multiple sclerosis. This table comes from immunoSEQ multiplex PCR, and its TCRdb copy is limited to in-frame clones, with some not included. The data contain over 60,000 clones, about 96% of them seen just once; the ten biggest clones take up 2.5%. The starting material was CD8+ T cells from peripheral blood mononuclear cells, obtained after pregnancy. All receptors derive from a female donor with multiple sclerosis, enrolled in a pregnancy study.

V is TRBV9 and J is TRBJ2-1; D unclear. Germline-derived CDR1 and CDR2 are SGDLS and YYNGEE. The CDR3 runs to 11 residues. The V end was cut by 3 bases, the J end by 13 bases, with 11 bases between. The CDR3 nucleotides are TGTGCCAGCAGCGACCTAGTAAAACAGTTCTTC. It specifies CASSDLVKQFF.

The genes are TRBV7-9 and TRBJ2-5; D is ambiguous. The CDR3 consists of 13 residues. From germline, CDR1 is SEHNR and CDR2 FQNEAQ (reference sequence). The V gene lost 3 bases and the J gene lost 3 bases, with 8 bases spanning the gap. CDR3 nucleotide sequence: TGTGCCAGCAGCTTTTGGGCTAAAGAGACCCAGTACTTC. This encodes CASSFWAKETQYF.

The chain is built from TRBV2 and TRBJ2-5; 8 positions match TRBD1. Germline CDR1 SNHLY, CDR2 FYNNEI. V lost 6 bases to trimming and J lost 5 bases; unmatched junction nucleotides: 8. The CDR3 length is 14 residues. DNA of the CDR3: TGTGCCAGCAGGCCAGGGGGCCGGGAGGAGACCCAGTACTTC. Translating it yields CASRPGGREETQYF.

V gene TRBV4-3 combines with J gene TRBJ1-2; a weak D match, TRBD1 (5 bases). Trimming shortened V by 0 bases and J by 2 bases, and 10 bases separated the two germline ends. The CDR3 extends over 15 amino acids. CDR1 LGHNA and CDR2 YSLEER come from the germline V gene. CDR3 coding DNA: TGCGCCAGCAGCCAAGATGGCAGGGTAAACTATGGCTACACCTTC. Encoded protein: CASSQDGRVNYGYTF.

This CDR3 is CAISVRAYSTDTQYF. The DNA of the CDR3 is TGTGCCATCAGTGTACGTGCGTATAGCACAGATACGCAGTATTTT. The chain uses TRBV10-3 and TRBJ2-3; D is uncertain. V was trimmed by 4 bases and J by 0 bases, leaving 11 bases between them. Germline CDR1 is ENHRY and CDR2 is SYGVKD. The CDR3 sequence is 15 residues long.

V usage is TRBV4-1 and J usage is TRBJ2-7; 7 bases line up with TRBD2. The germline CDR1 and CDR2 sequences are MGHRA and YSYEKL. V was pared by 4 bases and J by 1 base, with 4 bases of the junction left unmatched. The CDR3 has 14 amino acids. DNA for the CDR3: TGCGCCAGCAGCCCCTGGGAGGGATCCTACGAGCAGTACTTC. It encodes CASSPWEGSYEQYF.

The chain combines TRBV7-2 with TRBJ2-5; 7 bases fit TRBD1. The CDR3 is 14 residues long. The germline V gene has CDR1 SGHTA and CDR2 FQGNSA. Unmatched junction bases numbered 6, after V lost 3 bases and J lost 5 bases. The CDR3 sequence: CASSLLGGAETQYF. The CDR3 DNA is TGTGCCAGCAGCTTGCTAGGGGGCGCGGAGACCCAGTACTTC.

This chain uses TRBV7-9 with TRBJ2-7; TRBD2 matches 10 bases. The CDR3 extends over 16 amino acids. Germline V lookup: CDR1 SEHNR, CDR2 FQNEAQ (reference sequence). V shed 2 bases, J shed 0 bases, and the junction held 4 bases outside the gene matches. The CDR3 region has the DNA TGTGCCAGCAGCTTACCTAGGACTAGCGGCTCCTACGAGCAGTACTTC. Translating gives CASSLPRTSGSYEQYF.

J is TRBJ2-5 and V is TRBV15; D possibly corresponds to TRBD2 (5 bases). The CDR3 loop spans 12 amino acids. Germline assignment: CDR1 LNHNV and CDR2 YYDKDF (reference sequence). V was cut by 1 base and J by 7 bases, with 7 bases left in between. The CDR3 DNA reads TGTGCCACCAGCAGAGTAGAGGGGACCCAGTACTTC. It translates to CATSRVEGTQYF. Based on the CDR3 plus reference TRBV15 and TRBJ2-5, the full variable domain is DAMVIQNPRYQVTQFGKPVTLSCSQTLNHNVMYWYQQKSSQAPKLLFHYYDKDFNNEADTPDNFQSRRPNTSFCFLDIRSPGLGDTAMYLCATSRVEGTQYFGPGTRLLVL.

This chain uses TRBV28 with TRBJ2-7; the D gene is possibly TRBD2 (6 bases). Germline V gene data show CDR1 as MDHEN and CDR2 as SYDVKM. This CDR3 region has 11 residues. Trimming took 8 bases from V and 6 from J, leaving 11 bases between them. The CDR3 loop is CASQEGGEQYF. As DNA, the CDR3 is TGTGCCAGCCAGGAGGGCGGCGAGCAGTACTTC.

The chain is built from TRBV19 and TRBJ1-5; 10 bases are shared with TRBD1. The CDR3 is made up of 15 amino acids. With 6 bases clipped from V and 4 bases from J, the junction kept 6 bases outside the gene matches. Looked up from germline, CDR1 is LNHDA and CDR2 is SQIVND (reference sequence). As DNA, the CDR3 is TGTGCCAGTAGCTGGACAGGGGGAGGAAATCAGCCCCAGCATTTT. It specifies CASSWTGGGNQPQHF.

This chain uses TRBV5-6 with TRBJ2-5; possibly TRBD1 for D (6 bases). CDR3 length equals 14 residues. Trimming left V 4 bases short and J 0 bases short, with 10 bases between. From germline, CDR1 is SGHDT and CDR2 YYEEEE. This chain's CDR3 is CASSTTGYQETQYF. The CDR3 coding sequence is TGTGCCAGCAGCACCACAGGGTACCAAGAGACCCAGTACTTC.

The chain's CDR3 is CASSYSSYNEQFF. The CDR3 DNA sequence: TGTGCCAGCAGTTACTCCTCCTACAATGAGCAGTTCTTC. The chain combines TRBV27 with TRBJ2-1; D remains unclear. CDR1 and CDR2 from the germline V gene are MNHEY and SMNVEV (reference sequence). This CDR3 spans 13 amino acids. Trimming stripped 4 bases from V and 0 bases from J, with 4 bases between.

V gene TRBV4-1 combines with J gene TRBJ2-7; 7 bases line up with TRBD1. V lost 3 bases, J lost 2 bases, and 4 bases stayed unmatched. This CDR3 is built from 14 residues. Germline loops: CDR1 MGHRA, CDR2 YSYEKL. The CDR3 DNA reads TGCGCCAGCAGCCACAGGACAGGTACCTACGAGCAGTACTTC. This sequence encodes CASSHRTGTYEQYF.

The chain employs TRBV11-1 and TRBJ2-3; TRBD1 agrees at 7 bases. The CDR3 covers 16 residues. Losses at the gene ends were 0 bases for V and 4 bases for J; bases not matched to a gene: 7. The V gene's germline CDR1 is SGHAT and CDR2 FQDESV (reference sequence). The CDR3 sequence is CASSLADRENADTQYF. CDR3 nucleotides: TGTGCCAGCAGCTTAGCCGACAGGGAGAACGCAGATACGCAGTATTTT.

The genes are TRBV2 and TRBJ1-1; 9 bases match TRBD1. The CDR3 has 17 residues. The germline CDR1 and CDR2 sequences are SNHLY and FYNNEI. With 7 bases clipped from V and 1 base from J, the junction kept 13 bases outside the gene matches. The CDR3 sequence is CASIPTRDRVGNTEAFF. The CDR3 DNA reads TGTGCCAGCATCCCAACCCGGGACAGGGTGGGGAACACTGAAGCTTTCTTT.

The chain uses TRBV5-5 and TRBJ1-2, with 7 bases matching TRBD1. Germline V gene data show CDR1 as SGHKS and CDR2 as YYEKEE (reference sequence). The CDR3 consists of 11 residues. V was clipped by 5 bases and J by 11 bases; unmatched bases: 6. CDR3 nucleotides: TGTGCCAGCAGAGGGGACAGACATTACACCTTC. Translating it yields CASRGDRHYTF.

This clone appeared once. The rearrangement links TRBV27 to TRBJ2-1; the D gene is possibly TRBD2 (6 bases). Trimming took off 3 bases at V and 6 bases at J, with 12 bases between the two ends. The CDR3 is 14 amino acids. Germline CDR1 reads MNHEY; CDR2 reads SMNVEV (reference sequence). The chain's CDR3 is CASSFGPGVNEQFF. The CDR3 DNA sequence: TGTGCCAGCAGTTTCGGGCCGGGGGTCAATGAGCAGTTCTTC.

This sequence joins TRBV28 and TRBJ2-5, with D possibly matching TRBD2 (5 bases). In germline, CDR1 is MDHEN, CDR2 SYDVKM. The V and J ends lost 3 bases and 2 bases respectively, with 13 bases between them. CDR3 length: 15 amino acids. CDR3 DNA sequence: TGTGCCAGCAGTTTTCGTGGACTGGTACAAGAGACCCAGTACTTC. It is translated as CASSFRGLVQETQYF. Combining the CDR3 with reference TRBV28 and TRBJ2-5 gives the whole variable domain DVKVTQSSRYLVKRTGEKVFLECVQDMDHENMFWYRQDPGLGLRLIYFSYDVKMKEKGDIPEGYSVSREKKERFSLILESASTNQTSMYLCASSFRGLVQETQYFGPGTRLLVL.

V is TRBV4-3 and J is TRBJ2-1; possibly TRBD2 for D (5 bases). The CDR3 sequence is 18 residues long. V was cut by 0 bases and J by 1 base, with 16 bases left in between. CDR1 and CDR2 (germline): LGHNA, YSLEER. The DNA for the CDR3 is TGCGCCAGCAGCCAAGATTTTGAACCGGACTCTTCCTACAATGAGCAGTTCTTC. This gives the protein CASSQDFEPDSSYNEQFF.

This chain connects TRBV27 to TRBJ2-1; 7 bases line up with TRBD1. This CDR3 has 14 amino acids. V shed 5 bases and J 9 bases; nucleotides not matched to a gene: 10. Germline CDR1 MNHEY, CDR2 SMNVEV (reference sequence). The CDR3 here is CASSISRGGLEQFF. In DNA, the CDR3 is TGTGCCAGCAGTATCTCACGAGGGGGCCTTGAGCAGTTCTTC.

The rearrangement joins TRBV30 to TRBJ2-7, with 8 bases fitting TRBD1. Trimming at V came to 7 bases and at J to 2 bases, leaving 4 bases not matched to a gene. The CDR3 covers 12 residues. Germline lookup yields CDR1 GTSNPN and CDR2 SVGIG (reference sequence). In DNA form, the CDR3 reads TGTGCCTTGACAGGGGACACCTACGAGCAGTACTTC. Translated: CALTGDTYEQYF.

V is TRBV13 and J is TRBJ2-5; tentative D call: TRBD2 (6 bases). CDR3 length equals 15 residues. Germline CDR1 is PRHDT and CDR2 is FYEKMQ (reference sequence). V lost 0 bases and J 2 bases, leaving 10 bases between the germline ends. CDR3 region: CASSLGGLRQETQYF. For the CDR3, the DNA is TGTGCCAGCAGCTTAGGGGGACTCCGACAAGAGACCCAGTACTTC.

V usage is TRBV9 and J usage is TRBJ2-6, with D possibly being TRBD1 (6 bases). With 2 bases removed from V and 0 bases from J, the gap between germline ends came to 9 bases. This CDR3 comprises 16 residues. The germline V gene encodes CDR1 SGDLS and CDR2 YYNGEE. The CDR3 region is CASSVTGSSGANVLTF. The DNA for the CDR3 is TGTGCCAGCAGCGTGACAGGCAGCTCTGGGGCCAACGTCCTGACTTTC.